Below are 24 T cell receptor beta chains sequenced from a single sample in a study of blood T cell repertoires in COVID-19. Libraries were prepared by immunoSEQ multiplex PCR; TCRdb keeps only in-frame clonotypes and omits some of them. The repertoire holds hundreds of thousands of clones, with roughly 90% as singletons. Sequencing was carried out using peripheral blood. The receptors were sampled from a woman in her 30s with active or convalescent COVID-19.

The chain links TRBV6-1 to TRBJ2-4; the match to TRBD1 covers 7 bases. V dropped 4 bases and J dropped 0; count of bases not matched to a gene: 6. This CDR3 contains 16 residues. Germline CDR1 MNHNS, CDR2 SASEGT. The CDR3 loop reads CASSGGGTLAKNIQYF. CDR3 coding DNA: TGTGCCAGCAGTGGAGGGGGCACTCTAGCCAAAAACATTCAGTACTTC.

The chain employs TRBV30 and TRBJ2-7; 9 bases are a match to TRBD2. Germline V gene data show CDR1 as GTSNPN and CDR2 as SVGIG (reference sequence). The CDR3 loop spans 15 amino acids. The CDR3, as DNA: TGTGCTTCGGGCGGGGGGGGAAAACGGTCCTACGAGCAGTACTTC. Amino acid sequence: CASGGGGKRSYEQYF.

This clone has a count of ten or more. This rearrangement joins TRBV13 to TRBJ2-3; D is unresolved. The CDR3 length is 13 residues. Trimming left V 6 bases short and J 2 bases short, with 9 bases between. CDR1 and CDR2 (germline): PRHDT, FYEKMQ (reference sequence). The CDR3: CASSYTDTDTQYF. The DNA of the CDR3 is TGTGCCAGCAGTTATACAGACACAGATACGCAGTATTTT. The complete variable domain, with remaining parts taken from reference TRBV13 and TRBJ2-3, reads AAGVIQSPRHLIKEKRETATLKCYPIPRHDTVYWYQQGPGQDPQFLISFYEKMQSDKGSIPDRFSAQQFSDYHSELNMSSLELGDSALYFCASSYTDTDTQYFGPGTRLTVL.

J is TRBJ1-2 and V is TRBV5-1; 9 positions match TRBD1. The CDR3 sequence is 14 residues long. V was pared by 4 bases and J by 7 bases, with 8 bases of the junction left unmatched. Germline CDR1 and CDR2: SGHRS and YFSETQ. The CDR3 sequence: CASSHGQGKGGYTF. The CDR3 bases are TGCGCCAGCAGCCATGGACAGGGGAAGGGTGGCTACACCTTC.

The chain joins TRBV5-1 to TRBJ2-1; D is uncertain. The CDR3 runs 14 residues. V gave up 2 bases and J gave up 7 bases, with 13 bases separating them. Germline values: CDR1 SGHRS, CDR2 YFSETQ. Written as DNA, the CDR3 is TGCGCCAGCAGCTTTATGACGGAGATGAATGAGCAGTTCTTC. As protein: CASSFMTEMNEQFF.

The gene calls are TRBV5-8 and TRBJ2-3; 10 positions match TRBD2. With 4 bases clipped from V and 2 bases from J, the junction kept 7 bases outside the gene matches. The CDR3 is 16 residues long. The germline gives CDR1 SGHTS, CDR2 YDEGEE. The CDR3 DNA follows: TGTGCCAGCAGCAAACGTCTAGCGGGAGACACAGATACGCAGTATTTT. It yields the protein CASSKRLAGDTDTQYF.

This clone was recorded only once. The CDR3 region is CASSSWIRNQRLMGKWANYGYTF. CDR3 bases: TGTGCCAGCAGCAGCTGGATTCGGAACCAGCGGTTGATGGGAAAATGGGCTAACTATGGCTACACCTTC. This chain links TRBV21-1 with TRBJ1-2. TRBV21-1 is a documented pseudogene. The CDR3 loop spans 23 amino acids.

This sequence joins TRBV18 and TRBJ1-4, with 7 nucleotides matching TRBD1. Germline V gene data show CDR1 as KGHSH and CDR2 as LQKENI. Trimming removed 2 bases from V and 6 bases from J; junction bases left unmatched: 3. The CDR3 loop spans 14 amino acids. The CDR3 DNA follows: TGTGCCAGCTCACCATCAGGGGGAGATGAAAAACTGTTTTTT. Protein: CASSPSGGDEKLFF.

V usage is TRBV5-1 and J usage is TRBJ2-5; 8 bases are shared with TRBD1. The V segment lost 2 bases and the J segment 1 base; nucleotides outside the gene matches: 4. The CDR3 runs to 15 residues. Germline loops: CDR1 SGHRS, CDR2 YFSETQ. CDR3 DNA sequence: TGCGCCAGCAGCTTCGAGGGGACAGGCCAAGAGACCCAGTACTTC. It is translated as CASSFEGTGQETQYF.

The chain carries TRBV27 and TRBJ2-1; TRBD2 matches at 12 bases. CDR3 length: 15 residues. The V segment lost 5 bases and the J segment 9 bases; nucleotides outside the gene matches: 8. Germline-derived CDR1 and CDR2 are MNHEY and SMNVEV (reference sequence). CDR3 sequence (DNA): TGTGCCAGCAGTACCTCTAGCGGGGGGGCCACTGAGCAGTTCTTC. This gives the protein CASSTSSGGATEQFF.

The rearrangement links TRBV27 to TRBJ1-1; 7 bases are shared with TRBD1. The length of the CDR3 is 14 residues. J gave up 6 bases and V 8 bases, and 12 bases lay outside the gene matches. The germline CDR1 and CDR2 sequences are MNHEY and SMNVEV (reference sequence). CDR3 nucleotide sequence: TGTGCCAGCCGCATTGGAGGGGGCGCGTCTGAAGCTTTCTTT. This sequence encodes CASRIGGGASEAFF.

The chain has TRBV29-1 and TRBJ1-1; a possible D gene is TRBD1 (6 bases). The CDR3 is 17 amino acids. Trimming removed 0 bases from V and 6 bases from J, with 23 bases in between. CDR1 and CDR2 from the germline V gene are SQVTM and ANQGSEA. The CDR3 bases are TGCAGCGTTGAAGACGGCCGACAGGAACGGATCGGGGCTGAAGCTTTCTTT. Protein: CSVEDGRQERIGAEAFF.

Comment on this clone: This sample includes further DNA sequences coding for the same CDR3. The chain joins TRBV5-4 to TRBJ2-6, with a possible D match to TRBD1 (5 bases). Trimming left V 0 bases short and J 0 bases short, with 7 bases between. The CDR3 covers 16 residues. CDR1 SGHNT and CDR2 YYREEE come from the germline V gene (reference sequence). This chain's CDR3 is CASSLGQSSGANVLTF. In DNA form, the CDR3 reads TGTGCCAGCAGCTTGGGACAGTCCTCTGGGGCCAACGTCCTGACTTTC.

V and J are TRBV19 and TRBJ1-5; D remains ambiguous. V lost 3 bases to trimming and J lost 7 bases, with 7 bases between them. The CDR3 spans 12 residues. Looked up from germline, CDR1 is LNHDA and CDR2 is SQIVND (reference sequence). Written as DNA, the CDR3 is TGTGCCAGTAGTATCCTTGAGCAGCCCCAGCATTTT. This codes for CASSILEQPQHF. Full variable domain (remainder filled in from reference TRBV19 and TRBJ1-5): DGGITQSPKYLFRKEGQNVTLSCEQNLNHDAMYWYRQDPGQGLRLIYYSQIVNDFQKGDIAEGYSVSREKKESFPLTVTSAQKNPTAFYLCASSILEQPQHFGDGTRLSIL.

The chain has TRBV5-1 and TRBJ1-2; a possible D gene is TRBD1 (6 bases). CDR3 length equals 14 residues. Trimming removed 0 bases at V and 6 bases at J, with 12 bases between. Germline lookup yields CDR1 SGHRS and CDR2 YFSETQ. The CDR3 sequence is CASSLGANRDGYTF. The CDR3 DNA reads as TGCGCCAGCAGCTTGGGAGCCAACAGGGATGGCTACACCTTC.

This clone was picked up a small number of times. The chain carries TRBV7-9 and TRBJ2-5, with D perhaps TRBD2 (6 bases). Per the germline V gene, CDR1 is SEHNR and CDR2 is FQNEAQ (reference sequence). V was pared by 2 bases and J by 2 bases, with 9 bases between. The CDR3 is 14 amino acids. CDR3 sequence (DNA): TGTGCCAGCAGCTTACTGAGCGGGCAAGAGACCCAGTACTTC. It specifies CASSLLSGQETQYF.

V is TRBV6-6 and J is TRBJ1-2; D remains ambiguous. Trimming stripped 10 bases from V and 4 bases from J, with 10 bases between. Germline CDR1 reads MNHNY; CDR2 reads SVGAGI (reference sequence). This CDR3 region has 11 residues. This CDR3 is CATGSSYGYTF. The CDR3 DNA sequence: TGTGCCACCGGTTCGTCCTATGGCTACACCTTC.

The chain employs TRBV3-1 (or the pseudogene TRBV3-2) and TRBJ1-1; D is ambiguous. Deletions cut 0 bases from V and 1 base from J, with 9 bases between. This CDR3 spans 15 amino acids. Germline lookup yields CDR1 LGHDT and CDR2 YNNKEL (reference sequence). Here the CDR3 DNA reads TGTGCCAGCAGCCAAGATTTGGGCAAGAACACTGAAGCTTTCTTT. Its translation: CASSQDLGKNTEAFF.

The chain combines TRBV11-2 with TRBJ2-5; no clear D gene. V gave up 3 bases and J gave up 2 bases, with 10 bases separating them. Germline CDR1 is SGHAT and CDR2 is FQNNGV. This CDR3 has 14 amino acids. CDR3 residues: CASSFFSVQETQYF. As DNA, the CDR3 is TGTGCCAGCAGCTTTTTCTCGGTACAAGAGACCCAGTACTTC.

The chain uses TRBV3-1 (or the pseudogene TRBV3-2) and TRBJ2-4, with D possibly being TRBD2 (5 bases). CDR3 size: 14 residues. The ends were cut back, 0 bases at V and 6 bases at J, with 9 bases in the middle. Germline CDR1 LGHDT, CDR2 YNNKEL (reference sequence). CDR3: CASSQDRGVNIQYF. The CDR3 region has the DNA TGTGCCAGCAGCCAAGATCGGGGTGTAAACATTCAGTACTTC.

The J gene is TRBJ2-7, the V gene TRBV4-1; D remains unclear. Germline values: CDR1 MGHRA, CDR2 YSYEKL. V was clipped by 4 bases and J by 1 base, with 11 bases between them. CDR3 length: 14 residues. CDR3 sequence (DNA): TGCGCCAGCAGCCTGGGTTACGGGTCCTACGAGCAGTACTTC. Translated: CASSLGYGSYEQYF.

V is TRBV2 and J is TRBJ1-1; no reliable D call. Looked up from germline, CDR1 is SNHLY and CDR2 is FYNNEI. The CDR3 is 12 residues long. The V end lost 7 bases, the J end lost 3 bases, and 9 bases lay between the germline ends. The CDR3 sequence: CASTVQDTEAFF. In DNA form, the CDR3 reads TGTGCCAGCACGGTGCAGGACACTGAAGCTTTCTTT.

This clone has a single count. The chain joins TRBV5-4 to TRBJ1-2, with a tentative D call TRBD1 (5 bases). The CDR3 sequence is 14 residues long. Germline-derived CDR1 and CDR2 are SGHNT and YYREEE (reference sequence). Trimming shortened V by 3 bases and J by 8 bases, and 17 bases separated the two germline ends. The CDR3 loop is CASSSPGHGRGYTF. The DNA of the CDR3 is TGTGCCAGCAGCTCGCCAGGGCACGGGCGAGGCTACACCTTC.

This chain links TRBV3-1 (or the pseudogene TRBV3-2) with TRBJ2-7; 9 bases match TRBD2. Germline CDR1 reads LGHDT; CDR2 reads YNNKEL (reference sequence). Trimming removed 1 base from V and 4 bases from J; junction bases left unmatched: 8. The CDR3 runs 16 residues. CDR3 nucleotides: TGTGCCAGCAGCCAAGGATTCAGCGGGAGGCCGTACGAGCAGTACTTC. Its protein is CASSQGFSGRPYEQYF.